A single sample is the source of the 16 T cell receptor beta chains below, sequenced in a study of cytomegalovirus exposure and HLA in healthy donors. The PCR contained 60 Vbeta and 13 Jbeta primers. The assay was immunoSEQ multiplex PCR, and TCRdb's table has in-frame clones only and misses some. The repertoire holds about 52,000 clones, with approximately 52% as singletons. The sequenced sample was PBMCs. These receptors originate from a human donor in good health.

V gene TRBV5-6 combines with J gene TRBJ2-5, with TRBD1 identical over 9 bases. CDR1 and CDR2 (germline): SGHDT, YYEEEE. The CDR3 spans 14 residues. With 0 bases clipped from V and 5 bases from J, the junction kept 2 bases outside the gene matches. In DNA form, the CDR3 reads TGTGCCAGCAGCTTGGGGACAGGGGTTGAGACCCAGTACTTC. This encodes CASSLGTGVETQYF. Using reference TRBV5-6 and TRBJ2-5 for the parts outside the CDR3, the full variable domain is DAGVTQSPTHLIKTRGQQVTLRCSPKSGHDTVSWYQQALGQGPQFIFQYYEEEERQRGNFPDRFSGHQFPNYSSELNVNALLLGDSALYLCASSLGTGVETQYFGPGTRLLVL.

The rearrangement links TRBV4-1 to TRBJ2-5; 9 bases are shared with TRBD2. With 1 base clipped from V and 4 bases from J, the junction kept 13 bases outside the gene matches. The CDR3 loop spans 18 amino acids. Germline values: CDR1 MGHRA, CDR2 YSYEKL. The CDR3 bases are TGCGCCAGCAGCCAAGCCTCGGCTGGGGGACTAGCAGCAGAGACCCAGTACTTC. The encoded protein is CASSQASAGGLAAETQYF.

This clone is a singleton in its sample. The gene calls are TRBV30 and TRBJ1-1; 11 bases align to TRBD1. CDR3 length equals 14 residues. The J segment lost 8 bases and the V segment lost 5 bases, leaving 10 bases of the junction unmatched. From germline, CDR1 is GTSNPN and CDR2 SVGIG (reference sequence). The CDR3 region is CAWDGQGALGEAFF. The CDR3 bases are TGTGCCTGGGACGGACAGGGGGCTTTAGGAGAAGCTTTCTTT.

The chain joins TRBV30 to TRBJ2-7, with D tentatively TRBD2 (6 bases). This CDR3 has 14 amino acids. V was trimmed by 2 bases and J by 0 bases, leaving 11 bases between them. CDR1 and CDR2 (germline): GTSNPN, SVGIG (reference sequence). The CDR3, as DNA: TGTGCCTGGAGTACGGGGGTCGGCTCCTACGAGCAGTACTTC. Translating gives CAWSTGVGSYEQYF.

The rearrangement joins TRBV11-2 to TRBJ2-7, with 13 nucleotides matching TRBD2. The CDR3 totals 15 residues. J lost 3 bases, V lost 4 bases, and 3 bases had no gene match. Germline CDR1 and CDR2: SGHAT and FQNNGV. The CDR3 loop is CASSSTSGGLYEQYF. The CDR3 DNA sequence: TGTGCCAGCAGCTCGACTAGCGGGGGGCTCTACGAGCAGTACTTC. The whole variable domain, filled in from reference TRBV11-2 and TRBJ2-7, reads EAGVAQSPRYKIIEKRQSVAFWCNPISGHATLYWYQQILGQGPKLLIQFQNNGVVDDSQLPKDRFSAERLKGVDSTLKIQPAKLEDSAVYLCASSSTSGGLYEQYFGPGTRLTVT.

The CDR3 DNA is TGTGCCAGCAGTGAAGCGCACGGAGCAGGGAACGAGCAGTACTTC. This sequence encodes CASSEAHGAGNEQYF. V usage is TRBV6-1 and J usage is TRBJ2-7; D might be TRBD1 (5 bases). Germline V gene sequence: CDR1 MNHNS, CDR2 SASEGT. CDR3 length: 15 amino acids. Trimming removed 0 bases at V and 5 bases at J, with 14 bases between.

The chain employs TRBV4-1 and TRBJ2-1; 7 bases are a match to TRBD2. In germline, CDR1 is MGHRA, CDR2 YSYEKL. The V and J ends lost 0 bases and 2 bases, in that order; junction bases with no gene match: 4. This CDR3 has 16 amino acids. The CDR3 protein is CASSQEPGGTYNEQFF. The CDR3 DNA reads TGCGCCAGCAGCCAAGAACCGGGGGGAACCTACAATGAGCAGTTCTTC.

V usage is TRBV6-1 and J usage is TRBJ1-6; the D gene is possibly TRBD1 (6 bases). Trimming removed 2 bases from V and 9 bases from J, with 20 bases in between. The CDR3 sequence is 17 residues long. The V gene's germline CDR1 is MNHNS and CDR2 SASEGT. CDR3 residues: CASSELKGVGAVSPLHF. CDR3 nucleotide sequence: TGTGCCAGCAGTGAATTGAAGGGGGTGGGGGCGGTTTCACCCCTCCACTTT.

The chain links TRBV7-2 to TRBJ1-2; D remains ambiguous. The CDR3 spans 13 residues. CDR1 is SGHTA, CDR2 FQGNSA, per germline. V gave up 2 bases and J gave up 3 bases, with 7 bases separating them. The CDR3 sequence is CASSLRRDYGYTF. The DNA for the CDR3 is TGTGCCAGCAGCTTACGTCGGGACTATGGCTACACCTTC.

This clone has only one observation. This sequence joins TRBV6-4 and TRBJ2-1; the D gene is possibly TRBD1 (5 bases). The CDR3 sequence is 13 residues long. Trimming removed 5 bases at V and 8 bases at J, with 13 bases between. The germline V gene has CDR1 MRHNA and CDR2 SNTAGT. The CDR3 here is CASSRQGRDEQFF. The CDR3 nucleotides are TGTGCCAGCAGTAGGCAGGGTCGGGATGAGCAGTTCTTC.

This sequence joins TRBV7-3 and TRBJ2-2, with D possibly being TRBD2 (6 bases). The CDR3 has 14 amino acids. Germline lookup yields CDR1 SGHTA and CDR2 FQGTGA. CDR3 DNA sequence: TGTGCTGCAAGGGAGGCCCTGAACACCGGGGAGCTGTTTTTT. It codes for CAAREALNTGELFF.

The chain combines TRBV19 with TRBJ1-1; D is unclear. Germline CDR1 and CDR2: LNHDA and SQIVND (reference sequence). Trimming stripped 7 bases from V and 1 base from J, with 10 bases between. The CDR3 covers 13 residues. As DNA, the CDR3 is TGTGCCAGTACCCCCAGACAGAACACTGAAGCTTTCTTT. It specifies CASTPRQNTEAFF.

This clone appeared a few times. The germline gene is not matched at one end of the junction; a read error may be the cause. The gene calls are TRBV7-7 and TRBJ2-5, with D unclear. Germline assignment: CDR1 SSHAT and CDR2 FNYEAQ (reference sequence). The CDR3 has 14 residues. The CDR3 DNA follows: TGTGCTAGCAGCTTAATCACAGACCAAGAGACCCAGTACTTC. Its protein product is CASSLITDQETQYF.

V gene TRBV2 combines with J gene TRBJ2-5; 8 bases are a match to TRBD1. The V gene end was trimmed by 8 bases and the J gene end by 1 base; junction bases not matched to a gene: 0. CDR3 size: 12 residues. The germline gives CDR1 SNHLY, CDR2 FYNNEI. The CDR3 loop is CASDRGQETQYF. CDR3 nucleotides: TGTGCCAGCGACAGGGGCCAAGAGACCCAGTACTTC.

This clone was recorded a few times. This chain links TRBV5-1 with TRBJ1-3, with no clear D. The CDR3 covers 16 residues. The V and J ends lost 1 base and 0 bases respectively, with 11 bases between them. Germline lookup yields CDR1 SGHRS and CDR2 YFSETQ. In DNA, the CDR3 is TGCGCCAGCAGCTTGAGAGGCAGCAGCTCTGGAAACACCATATATTTT. Encoded protein: CASSLRGSSSGNTIYF.

This clone was counted a few times. One end of the junction is discordant with germline, which a read error may explain. This chain's CDR3 is CASSLARHYNSPLHF. In nucleotides, the CDR3 is TGTGCCAGCAGCCTAGCCCGACACTATAATTCACCCCTCCACTTT. V is TRBV7-8 and J is TRBJ1-6, with D unresolved. CDR1 is SGHVS and CDR2 is FQNEAQ in the germline V gene. The CDR3 is 15 amino acids.